The 6 T cell receptor beta chains given below trace back to one sample, sequenced in a study of T cells in Graves' hyperthyroidism and ophthalmopathy. RNA transcripts gave rise to amplified TCR beta CDR3 regions. The TCR CDR3 was amplified in a first-round RT-PCR using the HTBI primer set. TCRdb re-derived calls from the multiplex PCR reads in MiXCR, one entry per CDR3 protein. The repertoire has approximately 710,000 distinct CDR3 sequences, about 18% of them found once; the top ten carry about a sixth. Sequencing was done on a sample of blood. The receptors here all came from a man aged 45-60 years with Graves' hyperthyroidism.

Many counts were recorded for this clonotype. CDR3 amino acids: CASSPSGGIYNEQFF. CDR3 nucleotide sequence: TGTGCCAGCAGCCCCTCAGGCGGTATTTACAATGAGCAGTTCTTC. The J gene is TRBJ2-1, the V gene TRBV28; D not certain. The germline gives CDR1 MDHEN, CDR2 SYDVKM. V lost 6 bases to trimming and J lost 4 bases, with 16 bases between them. There are 15 residues in the CDR3. The whole variable domain, remainder taken from reference TRBV28 and TRBJ2-1, is DVKVTQSSRYLVKRTGEKVFLECVQDMDHENMFWYRQDPGLGLRLIYFSYDVKMKEKGDIPEGYSVSREKKERFSLILESASTNQTSMYLCASSPSGGIYNEQFFGPGTRLTVL.

The V call is TRBV20-1, the J call TRBJ2-5; 12 bases fit TRBD2. The CDR3 is made up of 16 amino acids. J gave up 1 base and V 7 bases, and 10 bases lay outside the gene matches. Germline V lookup: CDR1 DFQATT, CDR2 SNEGSKA (reference sequence). CDR3: CSEMRLAGALQETQYF. DNA of the CDR3: TGCAGTGAGATGCGACTAGCGGGAGCCCTCCAAGAGACCCAGTACTTC.

There are a few counts of this clonotype. The rearrangement joins TRBV30 to TRBJ2-7; a possible D gene is TRBD1 (5 bases). The CDR3 length is 13 residues. Germline assignment: CDR1 GTSNPN and CDR2 SVGIG (reference sequence). Trimming cost V 0 bases and J 4 bases, with 10 bases left between them. In nucleotides, the CDR3 is TGTGCCTGGAGTGTACATGGGGCGTACGAGCAGTACTTC. As protein: CAWSVHGAYEQYF.

V gene TRBV28 combines with J gene TRBJ1-1; TRBD1 agrees at 7 bases. Germline V gives CDR1 MDHEN, CDR2 SYDVKM. The ends lost 10 bases at V and 0 bases at J; junction bases unmatched: 8. The CDR3 covers 14 residues. CDR3 loop: CATHRQGMNTEAFF. CDR3 DNA: TGTGCCACCCATCGACAGGGAATGAACACTGAAGCTTTCTTT.

To note about this clonotype: A much more abundant neighbour one base away suggests this may be a read error. This chain links TRBV6-2 or TRBV6-3 with TRBJ2-7, with D hard to call. The CDR3 contains 15 residues. Trimming took 9 bases from V and 0 from J, leaving 18 bases between them. Germline V gives CDR1 MNHEY, CDR2 SVGEGT. The CDR3 region has the DNA TGTGCCAGACGAGGTAGGGTAAAGGGCTCCTACGAGCAGTACTTC. This encodes CARRGRVKGSYEQYF.

This clonotype was seen ten or more times. V usage is TRBV29-1 and J usage is TRBJ1-2, with 7 bases fitting TRBD1. Germline V gives CDR1 SQVTM, CDR2 ANQGSEA. The CDR3 runs to 13 residues. Trimming removed 3 bases from V and 1 base from J; junction bases left unmatched: 2. CDR3 sequence reads: CSVESGGNYGYTF. The CDR3 bases are TGCAGCGTTGAGTCAGGGGGTAACTATGGCTACACCTTC.